This TCR beta chain was obtained from a study of identical twins. TCRdb reanalysed the 5' RACE reads using MiXCR and keeps one entry per CDR3 protein. The table has 600,000 to 800,000 distinct CDR3 sequences, 20% to 25% seen once. CDR1 and CDR2 (germline): DFQATT, SNEGSKA (reference sequence). Trimming took 4 bases from V and 4 from J, leaving 13 bases between them. There are 13 residues in the CDR3. This clonotype has more than one count but fewer than ten. These data were also reused for a study on T cells expressing NK-cell markers.

The origin of this receptor is a woman in her late teens or twenties in good health. V usage is TRBV20-1 and J usage is TRBJ2-5, with a possible D match to TRBD1 (5 bases). The sample taken for sequencing was PBMCs. The CDR3 loop is CSATEQEIETQYF. The CDR3 DNA is TGCAGTGCTACGGAACAGGAAATAGAGACCCAGTACTTC.